These T cell receptor beta chains were read from a single sample in a study of early T cells in non-severe SARS-CoV-2 infection. MiXCR, applied by TCRdb to the 5' RACE reads, yields one record per CDR3 protein. The sample holds tens of thousands of distinct CDR3 sequences, about 5% seen once. Source material: whole blood. Receptor source: an adult who was a healthcare worker with PCR-confirmed SARS-CoV-2 infection or an uninfected control (not recorded which). The CDR3 runs from the conserved cysteine through the conserved F or W. The order of the fields is CDR3 protein, CDR3 DNA, D gene, V gene, clone size, J gene. D genes are given only for firm matches. The size field is filled for only some rows; it gives once, few, many or a size class.

CASMRGYTF | TGTGCCAGCATGAGAGGCTACACCTTC | . | TRBV2 | many | TRBJ1-2
CASSLGFNQPQHF | TGTGCCAGCAGTTTGGGTTTCAATCAGCCCCAGCATTTT | . | TRBV27 | many | TRBJ1-5
CASSTTTMNTEAFF | TGCGCCAGCAGCACGACGACAATGAACACTGAAGCTTTCTTT | . | TRBV5-1 | many | TRBJ1-1
CASSLAAGVVTGELFF | TGTGCCAGCAGCTTGGCGGCCGGGGTAGTCACCGGGGAGCTGTTTTTT | . | TRBV5-5 | few | TRBJ2-2
CASKVGYEQYF | TGCGCCAGCAAAGTGGGCTACGAGCAGTACTTC | . | TRBV10-2 | many | TRBJ2-7
CASSLEGSTEAFF | TGCGCCAGCAGCTTGGAGGGTTCCACTGAAGCTTTCTTT | . | TRBV5-1 | few | TRBJ1-1
CASSFSGTRGNEKLFF | TGTGCCAGCAGCTTTTCCGGGACCCGGGGTAATGAAAAACTGTTTTTT | . | TRBV7-8 | many | TRBJ1-4
CASSLASGRETQYF | TGTGCCAGCAGCTTAGCGTCAGGACGGGAGACCCAGTACTTC | . | TRBV7-9 | few | TRBJ2-5
CASSSMTGEGELFF | TGTGCCAGCAGCAGCATGACAGGGGAAGGGGAGCTGTTTTTT | TRBD1 | TRBV5-5 | few | TRBJ2-2
CATLPGSNQPQHF | TGTGCCACTCTACCTGGTAGCAATCAGCCCCAGCATTTT | . | TRBV7-4 | . | TRBJ1-5
CSASWQGQPQHF | TGCAGTGCTAGCTGGCAAGGGCAGCCCCAGCATTTT | . | TRBV20-1 | many | TRBJ1-5
CASSSMAGRETQYF | TGTGCCAGCAGCTCCATGGCAGGGCGAGAGACCCAGTACTTC | . | TRBV7-9 | many | TRBJ2-5
CASSQESNYGYTF | TGTGCCAGCAGCCAAGAATCTAACTATGGCTACACCTTC | . | TRBV3-1 | . | TRBJ1-2
CASSVGTGGNSPLHF | TGTGCCAGCAGCGTAGGGACAGGCGGCAATTCACCCCTCCACTTT | TRBD1 | TRBV5-4 | . | TRBJ1-6
CASSVEPLGPYNEQFF | TGTGCCAGCAGCGTAGAGCCCCTAGGGCCCTACAATGAGCAGTTCTTC | . | TRBV9 | many | TRBJ2-1
CASSEGARTVQETQYF | TGTGCCAGCAGTGAAGGGGCGCGAACAGTCCAAGAGACCCAGTACTTC | . | TRBV6-1 | many | TRBJ2-5
CASSVQGIPYGYTF | TGCGCCAGCAGCGTGCAGGGGATACCCTATGGCTACACCTTC | . | TRBV5-1 | many | TRBJ1-2
CASSTNRADYTEAFF | TGTGCCAGCAGCACTAACAGGGCGGATTACACTGAAGCTTTCTTT | . | TRBV7-9 | . | TRBJ1-1
CASSGPGQGTNQPQHF | TGTGCCAGCAGTGGACCGGGACAGGGGACTAATCAGCCCCAGCATTTT | TRBD1 | TRBV12-3/TRBV12-4 | many | TRBJ1-5
CASSLDVGEQYF | TGTGCCAGCAGCTTAGATGTGGGGGAACAGTATTTT | . | TRBV11-3 | many | TRBJ2-3
CASSQGLGTGMGKLFF | TGTGCCAGCAGCCAGGGCCTCGGGACAGGGATGGGAAAACTGTTTTTT | TRBD1 | TRBV4-2 | few | TRBJ1-4
CSARDGGSNQPQHF | TGCAGTGCTAGAGACGGCGGAAGCAATCAGCCCCAGCATTTT | . | TRBV20-1 | medium-sized | TRBJ1-5